These 31 T cell receptor beta chains were all obtained from the same sample, sequenced in a study of T cells after yellow fever vaccination. TCRdb processed the 5' RACE reads anew with MiXCR; each CDR3 protein has one entry. The sample shows under 550,000 distinct CDR3 sequences, less than 25% of them seen only once. The sample consisted of PBMCs, taken about 20 days after the first yellow fever vaccination. The receptors derive from a man younger than 35 who received the YFV17D yellow fever vaccine.

This clonotype was seen a handful of times. V and J are TRBV7-3 and TRBJ2-3; tentative D call: TRBD1 (7 bases). Germline V gene lookup returns CDR1 SGHTA and CDR2 FQGTGA. The CDR3 consists of 19 residues. V lost 4 bases and J 3 bases, leaving 26 bases between the germline ends. Written as DNA, the CDR3 is TGTGCCAGCAGCTCTTACTCAGACAGGGAGGACGGGGGTACAGATACGCAGTATTTT. Translation gives CASSSYSDREDGGTDTQYF.

V usage is TRBV27 and J usage is TRBJ2-5, with unresolved D. V gave up 6 bases and J gave up 5 bases, with 19 bases separating them. The CDR3 totals 15 residues. The germline V gene has CDR1 MNHEY and CDR2 SMNVEV (reference sequence). CDR3 nucleotides: TGTGCCAGCAGCGCGGAGCTGGGCCAAGTGGAGACCCAGTACTTC. This codes for CASSAELGQVETQYF.

The J gene is TRBJ1-6, the V gene TRBV24-1; 7 bases match TRBD1. CDR1 KGHDR and CDR2 SFDVKD come from the germline V gene. The length of the CDR3 is 20 residues. V dropped 0 bases and J dropped 9; count of bases not matched to a gene: 19. The CDR3 here is CATSDLVLSGQEVVCSPLHF. DNA for the CDR3: TGTGCCACCAGTGATTTGGTGCTGTCTGGACAGGAGGTAGTGTGTTCACCCCTCCACTTT.

The CDR3 bases are TGTGCCAGCAGGAGGGACCCCAGCACCGGGGAGCTGTTTTTT. Residues: CASRRDPSTGELFF. The chain combines TRBV6-4 with TRBJ2-2, with D perhaps given as TRBD1 or TRBD2 (5 bases each). The CDR3 loop spans 14 amino acids. Trimming took off 6 bases at V and 4 bases at J, with 12 bases between the two ends. From germline, CDR1 is MRHNA and CDR2 SNTAGT.

This clonotype was detected a few times. The chain uses TRBV19 and TRBJ1-5; D is ambiguous. Trimming shortened V by 5 bases and J by 4 bases, and 15 bases separated the two germline ends. CDR3 length: 15 residues. Germline CDR1 is LNHDA and CDR2 is SQIVND (reference sequence). CDR3 region: CASSGQLLLNQPQHF. CDR3 nucleotides: TGTGCCAGTAGTGGGCAGCTCTTACTAAATCAGCCCCAGCATTTT.

The DNA of the CDR3 is TGTGCCAGCAGCCGGAGACAGGGGGCGCGGGGTGATGGTGAAAAACTGTTTTTT. Its protein product is CASSRRQGARGDGEKLFF. V usage is TRBV11-2 and J usage is TRBJ1-4; the match to TRBD1 covers 10 bases. The J segment lost 7 bases and the V segment lost 5 bases, leaving 16 bases of the junction unmatched. Germline V gives CDR1 SGHAT, CDR2 FQNNGV. The CDR3 contains 18 residues.

The rearrangement uses TRBV7-4 and TRBJ2-3, with 12 bases that match TRBD2. The germline gives CDR1 SGHVT, CDR2 SQSDAQ. The CDR3 totals 18 residues. The J segment lost 3 bases and the V segment lost 3 bases, leaving 10 bases of the junction unmatched. CDR3 DNA sequence: TGTGCCAGCAGCTTCGTACTACTAGCGGGGGGATCGACAGATACGCAGTATTTT. It translates to CASSFVLLAGGSTDTQYF.

This clonotype was picked up a small number of times. The J gene is TRBJ2-7, the V gene TRBV6-2 or TRBV6-3; D perhaps matches TRBD1 (6 bases). Germline V CDR1 and CDR2: MNHEY, SVGEGT. Trimming stripped 8 bases from V and 3 bases from J, with 17 bases between. CDR3 size: 14 residues. Written as DNA, the CDR3 is TGTGCCAGCGGAACCGCGGACAGCCGCTACGAGCAGTACGTC. It encodes CASGTADSRYEQYV.

The chain combines TRBV6-1 with TRBJ1-5; D might be TRBD1 (5 bases). Between the trimmed V and J ends, which lost 6 bases and 6 bases, there was a span of 21 bases. The CDR3 consists of 16 residues. Germline lookup yields CDR1 MNHNS and CDR2 SASEGT. CDR3 region: CASRNAQGVETQPQHF. The CDR3 region has the DNA TGTGCCAGCAGAAATGCCCAGGGCGTTGAGACTCAGCCCCAGCATTTT.

The chain links TRBV7-9 to TRBJ2-3, with no clear D. The CDR3 spans 14 residues. Deletions cut 3 bases from V and 0 bases from J, with 7 bases between. Germline V lookup: CDR1 SEHNR, CDR2 FQNEAQ (reference sequence). CDR3 amino acids: CASSFGRSTDTQYF. Written as DNA, the CDR3 is TGTGCCAGCAGCTTCGGACGAAGCACAGATACGCAGTATTTT.

This clonotype was recorded only once. V is TRBV7-9 and J is TRBJ1-2; 10 bases fit TRBD1. Germline values: CDR1 SEHNR, CDR2 FQNEAQ (reference sequence). This CDR3 comprises 16 residues. The junction had 3 bases not matched to a gene; V was cut back by 1 base and J by 1 base. CDR3 in amino acids: CASSLEGQGDNYGYTF. The CDR3 bases are TGTGCCAGCAGCTTAGAAGGACAGGGGGATAACTATGGCTACACCTTC.

This clonotype was seen only a few times. The chain combines TRBV6-1 with TRBJ2-2, with 10 bases lining up with TRBD1. V was clipped by 6 bases and J by 1 base; unmatched bases: 14. The CDR3 length is 19 residues. In germline, CDR1 is MNHNS, CDR2 SASEGT. CDR3 loop: CASSPTGQGRLGNTGELFF. For the CDR3, the DNA is TGTGCCAGCAGCCCGACGGGACAGGGGCGCCTCGGGAACACCGGGGAGCTGTTTTTT.

The V gene is TRBV6-1, the J gene TRBJ2-7; TRBD2 agrees at 8 bases. Germline values: CDR1 MNHNS, CDR2 SASEGT. V lost 6 bases, J lost 2 bases, and 12 bases stayed unmatched. The CDR3 is 16 residues long. The CDR3 nucleotides are TGTGCCAGCAGCCCAGGAAAGGCGGGGGGCCCCTACGAGCAGTACTTC. It specifies CASSPGKAGGPYEQYF.

This clonotype was counted at least ten times. V and J are TRBV7-8 and TRBJ2-2; no clear D gene. The V gene's germline CDR1 is SGHVS and CDR2 FQNEAQ. This CDR3 is built from 12 residues. Trimming stripped 3 bases from V and 6 bases from J, with 5 bases between. Written as DNA, the CDR3 is TGTGCCAGCAGCTTTTCTCCCGGGGAGCTGTTTTTT. Translating gives CASSFSPGELFF.

V is TRBV11-3 and J is TRBJ2-1, with TRBD1 as a possible D gene (7 bases). The V end lost 3 bases, the J end lost 7 bases, and 13 bases lay between the germline ends. Germline CDR1 is SGHNT and CDR2 is YENEEA. This CDR3 has 14 residues. CDR3 nucleotides: TGTGCCAGCAGCTTCAGGGGGGCGGTGAATGAGCAGTTCTTC. Translation gives CASSFRGAVNEQFF.

The table lists this clonotype with a count of one. The chain combines TRBV5-6 with TRBJ2-2; a weak D match, TRBD1 (6 bases). Germline assignment: CDR1 SGHDT and CDR2 YYEEEE. With 4 bases removed from V and 6 bases from J, the gap between germline ends came to 13 bases. This CDR3 is built from 14 residues. The CDR3 is CASSAQGFPGELFF. CDR3 bases: TGTGCCAGCAGCGCGCAGGGGTTCCCCGGGGAGCTGTTTTTT.

This chain connects TRBV11-2 to TRBJ2-1; 7 bases map to TRBD2. V lost 5 bases and J lost 2; bases outside the gene matches: 9. Germline V gene lookup returns CDR1 SGHAT and CDR2 FQNNGV. CDR3 length: 16 amino acids. The CDR3 DNA follows: TGTGCCAGCAGCACGCCGGGGGGTCAAACCTACAATGAGCAGTTCTTC. Protein: CASSTPGGQTYNEQFF.

In DNA, the CDR3 is TGCGCCAGCAGCCATCAGGGGGACACTGAAGCTTTCTTT. This encodes CASSHQGDTEAFF. The chain recombines TRBV4-3 with TRBJ1-1; 7 bases are a match to TRBD1. CDR1 is LGHNA and CDR2 is YSLEER in the germline V gene. The V segment lost 3 bases and the J segment 3 bases; nucleotides outside the gene matches: 1. The CDR3 runs 13 residues.

This chain joins TRBV7-9 and TRBJ2-1; 7 nucleotides line up with TRBD2. There are 16 residues in the CDR3. V gave up 5 bases and J gave up 4 bases; unmatched junction bases: 11. CDR1 and CDR2 (germline): SEHNR, FQNEAQ (reference sequence). The CDR3 nucleotides read TGTGCCAGCAGCCCGATTCCCACGGGGGGTTACAATGAGCAGTTCTTC. Translated, it gives CASSPIPTGGYNEQFF.

This clonotype was counted at least ten times. At one end, the junction sequence differs from germline, possibly due to a read error. This rearrangement joins TRBV5-1 to TRBJ2-7, with D perhaps TRBD2 (5 bases). The CDR3 contains 12 residues. Germline V lookup: CDR1 SGHRS, CDR2 YFSETQ. CDR3 loop: CASSFGGYEQYF. CDR3 in DNA: TGTGCCAGCAGCTTCGGAGGCTACGAGCAGTACTTC.

The table lists this clonotype with a few counts. The gene calls are TRBV5-1 and TRBJ1-2, with D possibly matching TRBD1 (5 bases). CDR1 and CDR2 from the germline V gene are SGHRS and YFSETQ. The CDR3 has 14 residues. V dropped 5 bases and J dropped 3 bases, with 14 bases sitting between them. In nucleotides, the CDR3 is TGCGCCAGCAGTCACCGGGACCGCGACTATGGCTACACCTTC. Protein sequence: CASSHRDRDYGYTF. Filled out from reference TRBV5-1 and TRBJ1-2, the complete variable domain reads KAGVTQTPRYLIKTRGQQVTLSCSPISGHRSVSWYQQTPGQGLQFLFEYFSETQRNKGNFPGRFSGRQFSNSRSEMNVSTLELGDSALYLCASSHRDRDYGYTFGSGTRLTVV.

This clonotype was seen only once. V and J are TRBV5-6 and TRBJ1-6; 7 bases line up with TRBD1. Germline loops: CDR1 SGHDT, CDR2 YYEEEE. The CDR3 runs to 15 residues. V gave up 0 bases and J gave up 11 bases; unmatched junction bases: 8. The DNA for the CDR3 is TGTGCCAGCAGCTTGGCCCAGGGGGAGCACGCACCCCTCCACTTT. It encodes CASSLAQGEHAPLHF.

The chain joins TRBV6-2 or TRBV6-3 to TRBJ1-1, with D possibly being TRBD1 (6 bases). The germline CDR1 and CDR2 sequences are MNHEY and SVGEGT. Trimming removed 8 bases from V and 4 bases from J, with 17 bases in between. The CDR3 covers 14 residues. For the CDR3, the DNA is TGTGCCAGCCGTGGTCTGAACAGGGCCACTGAAGCTTTCTTT. Translation: CASRGLNRATEAFF.

This clonotype was detected once. V gene TRBV2 combines with J gene TRBJ2-3; maybe TRBD2 (6 bases). Germline CDR1 SNHLY, CDR2 FYNNEI. Trimming shortened V by 7 bases and J by 0 bases, and 11 bases separated the two germline ends. This CDR3 has 14 amino acids. CDR3 amino acids: CASIPSVSTDTQYF. As DNA, the CDR3 is TGTGCCAGCATTCCTAGCGTAAGCACAGATACGCAGTATTTT. Full variable domain (outside the CDR3, taken from reference TRBV2 and TRBJ2-3): EPEVTQTPSHQVTQMGQEVILRCVPISNHLYFYWYRQILGQKVEFLVSFYNNEISEKSEIFDDQFSVERPDGSNFTLKIRSTKLEDSAMYFCASIPSVSTDTQYFGPGTRLTVL.

V usage is TRBV4-3 and J usage is TRBJ2-3, with D unresolved. Germline CDR1 and CDR2: LGHNA and YSLEER. V was trimmed by 2 bases and J by 2 bases, leaving 8 bases between them. The CDR3 length is 14 residues. The CDR3 spells CASSQSSLTDTQYF. The CDR3 DNA reads TGCGCCAGCAGCCAATCGAGCCTCACAGATACGCAGTATTTT.

V is TRBV20-1 and J is TRBJ1-1, with D possibly matching TRBD1 (5 bases). CDR3 length: 16 residues. Germline CDR1 DFQATT, CDR2 SNEGSKA (reference sequence). Trimming shortened V by 5 bases and J by 1 base, and 20 bases separated the two germline ends. This CDR3 is CSAEDPRGVGNTEAFF. The CDR3 nucleotides are TGCAGTGCTGAAGACCCGAGGGGCGTGGGGAACACTGAAGCTTTCTTT.

This clonotype was seen a handful of times. The rearrangement uses TRBV4-2 and TRBJ2-1, with TRBD2 as a possible D gene (6 bases). Trimming took off 1 base at V and 8 bases at J, with 9 bases between the two ends. Germline CDR1 LGHNA, CDR2 YNFKEQ. CDR3 length: 13 residues. CDR3 sequence reads: CASSQAGVYEQFF. CDR3 nucleotides: TGTGCCAGCAGCCAAGCGGGGGTCTATGAGCAGTTCTTC.

This clonotype has more than one count but fewer than ten. The rearrangement links TRBV7-2 to TRBJ2-7; 9 bases match TRBD1. The CDR3 loop spans 15 amino acids. The V gene's germline CDR1 is SGHTA and CDR2 FQGNSA. V lost 5 bases and J lost 2; bases outside the gene matches: 7. The CDR3 reads CASSRTGGAPYEQYF. For the CDR3, the DNA is TGTGCCAGCAGCCGTACAGGGGGCGCCCCCTACGAGCAGTACTTC.

The table lists this clonotype with many counts. V is TRBV5-1 and J is TRBJ1-1; TRBD1 is a possible D gene (5 bases). The CDR3 covers 13 residues. Trimming took off 4 bases at V and 1 base at J, with 8 bases between the two ends. Germline V gene lookup returns CDR1 SGHRS and CDR2 YFSETQ. The CDR3 sequence is CASSGDGNTEAFF. CDR3 DNA sequence: TGCGCCAGCAGCGGGGACGGGAACACTGAAGCTTTCTTT.

This rearrangement joins TRBV5-1 to TRBJ2-2; D is perhaps TRBD2 (6 bases). The CDR3 runs 15 residues. Germline V gene lookup returns CDR1 SGHRS and CDR2 YFSETQ. Trimming removed 4 bases from V and 4 bases from J, with 14 bases in between. The CDR3, as DNA: TGCGCCAGCAGCAGAGGAGGCGGGACCACCGGGGAGCTGTTTTTT. Translated: CASSRGGGTTGELFF. Looking up the rest from reference TRBV5-1 and TRBJ2-2 gives the full variable domain: KAGVTQTPRYLIKTRGQQVTLSCSPISGHRSVSWYQQTPGQGLQFLFEYFSETQRNKGNFPGRFSGRQFSNSRSEMNVSTLELGDSALYLCASSRGGGTTGELFFGEGSRLTVL.

The sample holds a few counts of this clonotype. The chain uses TRBV27 and TRBJ2-1; 8 bases match TRBD2. The V and J ends lost 4 bases and 5 bases, in that order; junction bases with no gene match: 10. The CDR3 loop spans 16 amino acids. In germline, CDR1 is MNHEY, CDR2 SMNVEV (reference sequence). The CDR3 spells CASSSYRAGGHNEQFF. The CDR3 DNA reads as TGTGCCAGCAGTTCCTACCGTGCGGGGGGCCACAATGAGCAGTTCTTC.